This T cell receptor (beta chain) is from a study of cytomegalovirus exposure and HLA in healthy donors. There are 16 residues in the CDR3. CDR1 is MDHEN and CDR2 is SYDVKM in the germline V gene. Unmatched junction bases numbered 10, after V lost 5 bases and J lost 5 bases. A multiplex PCR was run with 60 Vbeta primers and 13 Jbeta primers. Here immunoSEQ multiplex PCR was the method, and the copy in TCRdb shows in-frame clones only, minus some. This table has 33,000 or so clones, around nine tenths appearing once. Donors were nominally healthy when sampled, though unrecorded immune exposures were likely.

The sample comprised PBMCs. The V and J genes are TRBV28 and TRBJ2-1; 9 bases align to TRBD2. This receptor was identified in a woman younger than 35 in good health and CMV-seronegative. The CDR3 sequence is CASSPPRLAVNNEQFF. CDR3 nucleotides: TGTGCCAGCAGTCCCCCCAGACTAGCGGTCAACAATGAGCAGTTCTTC. Complete variable domain (other parts from reference TRBV28 and TRBJ2-1): DVKVTQSSRYLVKRTGEKVFLECVQDMDHENMFWYRQDPGLGLRLIYFSYDVKMKEKGDIPEGYSVSREKKERFSLILESASTNQTSMYLCASSPPRLAVNNEQFFGPGTRLTVL.